Below are 13 T cell receptor beta chains sequenced from a single sample in a study of blood T cell repertoires in COVID-19. Sequenced by immunoSEQ multiplex PCR; TCRdb stores in-frame clones only, minus some. Of under 100,000 clones in the sample, over 75% are singletons; the top ten hold less than 15%. Sequencing was performed on peripheral blood. These receptors were collected from a human donor in a cohort sampled during active COVID-19.

V gene TRBV12-5 combines with J gene TRBJ2-5; 9 bases match TRBD2. This CDR3 region has 14 residues. Germline CDR1 and CDR2: LGHNT and FRNRAP. The trim removed 2 bases at V and 4 bases at J, leaving 2 bases unmatched. The CDR3 reads CASGLQTSGETQYF. The CDR3 region has the DNA TGTGCTAGTGGTTTGCAGACTAGCGGAGAGACCCAGTACTTC.

This clone was seen once. Here the CDR3 DNA reads TGTGCCAGCTCCCTCCAGGGTGAAGCTTTCTTT. Its translation is CASSLQGEAFF. V gene TRBV18 combines with J gene TRBJ1-1, with D possibly TRBD1 on 5 matching bases. This CDR3 has 11 residues. Germline V gene lookup returns CDR1 KGHSH and CDR2 LQKENI. V was clipped by 6 bases and J by 7 bases, with 9 bases between them.

This rearrangement joins TRBV5-8 to TRBJ1-2; no clear D gene. Germline V CDR1 and CDR2: SGHTS, YDEGEE. CDR3 length equals 13 residues. Trimming pared 3 bases from V and 6 bases from J, leaving 12 bases between. CDR3 bases: TGTGCCAGCAGCTGGACTCACGCGGATGGCTACACCTTC. Protein: CASSWTHADGYTF.

This clone was observed a handful of times. V gene TRBV5-1 combines with J gene TRBJ2-7, with D possibly matching TRBD1 (5 bases). The CDR3 runs to 15 residues. Deletions cut 4 bases from V and 8 bases from J, with 22 bases between. Germline CDR1 is SGHRS and CDR2 is YFSETQ. The CDR3 region is CASSPTGRTFTKQYF. For the CDR3, the DNA is TGCGCCAGCAGCCCCACGGGCAGGACATTTACGAAGCAGTACTTC.

The V and J genes are TRBV18 and TRBJ2-7; 7 nucleotides align to TRBD1. This CDR3 is 15 amino acids long. V shed 2 bases, J shed 1 base, and the junction held 5 bases outside the gene matches. Germline CDR1 reads KGHSH; CDR2 reads LQKENI. The CDR3: CASSPEMTGSYEQYF. The CDR3 coding sequence is TGTGCCAGCTCACCAGAGATGACAGGGTCCTACGAGCAGTACTTC. Drawing the rest from reference TRBV18 and TRBJ2-7, the complete variable domain is NAGVMQNPRHLVRRRGQEARLRCSPMKGHSHVYWYRQLPEEGLKFMVYLQKENIIDESGMPKERFSAEFPKEGPSILRIQQVVRGDSAAYFCASSPEMTGSYEQYFGPGTRLTVT.

The rearrangement uses TRBV18 and TRBJ1-4, with D possibly being TRBD1 (5 bases). Germline V gene sequence: CDR1 KGHSH, CDR2 LQKENI. The CDR3 sequence is 14 residues long. V lost 6 bases and J 6 bases, leaving 14 bases between the germline ends. CDR3 sequence reads: CASSVQGRHEKLFF. CDR3 DNA sequence: TGTGCCAGCTCGGTCCAGGGAAGGCATGAAAAACTGTTTTTT.

The V gene is TRBV14, the J gene TRBJ2-2; D gene ambiguous. The germline gives CDR1 SGHDN, CDR2 FVKESK. The V and J ends lost 6 bases and 5 bases respectively, with 13 bases between them. There are 14 residues in the CDR3. CDR3 DNA: TGTGCCAGCAGTCTCCCCCCTCTGACCGGGGAGCTGTTTTTT. This codes for CASSLPPLTGELFF.

The V gene is TRBV2, the J gene TRBJ1-4; D might be TRBD1 (6 bases). Per germline, CDR1 SNHLY and CDR2 FYNNEI. The CDR3 extends over 14 amino acids. With 6 bases removed from V and 5 bases from J, the gap between germline ends came to 13 bases. CDR3 loop: CASRGWQGNEKLFF. In nucleotides, the CDR3 is TGTGCCAGCAGAGGGTGGCAGGGGAATGAAAAACTGTTTTTT.

The chain couples TRBV7-2 to TRBJ2-5, with TRBD1 matching over 9 bases. CDR3 size: 15 residues. Trimming removed 2 bases from V and 5 bases from J; junction bases left unmatched: 6. Germline CDR1 is SGHTA and CDR2 is FQGNSA. The CDR3 region is CASSLWGQGLETQYF. The DNA for the CDR3 is TGTGCCAGCAGCTTATGGGGACAGGGTTTGGAGACCCAGTACTTC.

The chain couples TRBV27 to TRBJ2-3; TRBD1 is a possible D gene (5 bases). Looked up from germline, CDR1 is MNHEY and CDR2 is SMNVEV (reference sequence). This CDR3 has 16 amino acids. V lost 6 bases and J 0 bases, leaving 16 bases between the germline ends. Here the CDR3 reads CASRSQTEISTDTQYF. The CDR3 nucleotides read TGTGCCAGCAGATCACAGACAGAAATTAGCACAGATACGCAGTATTTT.

The CDR3 spells CASSLGARNTEAFF. The DNA for the CDR3 is TGTGCCAGCAGCTTAGGGGCCAGGAACACTGAAGCTTTCTTT. The chain carries TRBV11-2 and TRBJ1-1, with D unclear. This CDR3 contains 14 residues. V dropped 1 base and J dropped 1 base, with 7 bases sitting between them. In germline, CDR1 is SGHAT, CDR2 FQNNGV.

The chain carries TRBV6-2 or TRBV6-3 and TRBJ2-5; 9 bases line up with TRBD1. The CDR3 is made up of 13 amino acids. V dropped 4 bases and J dropped 7; count of bases not matched to a gene: 4. Germline CDR1 reads MNHEY; CDR2 reads SVGEGT. The CDR3 DNA follows: TGTGCCAGCAGTTCAGGACAGGGGTGGACCCAGTACTTC. Protein: CASSSGQGWTQYF.

This clone was found a few times. The chain employs TRBV7-3 and TRBJ2-2; D not resolved. The length of the CDR3 is 17 residues. V was pared by 2 bases and J by 0 bases, with 13 bases between. Looked up from germline, CDR1 is SGHTA and CDR2 is FQGTGA. The CDR3 here is CASSLSLSRSNTGELFF. The CDR3 DNA reads as TGTGCCAGCAGCTTATCTCTATCCAGGTCGAACACCGGGGAGCTGTTTTTT.